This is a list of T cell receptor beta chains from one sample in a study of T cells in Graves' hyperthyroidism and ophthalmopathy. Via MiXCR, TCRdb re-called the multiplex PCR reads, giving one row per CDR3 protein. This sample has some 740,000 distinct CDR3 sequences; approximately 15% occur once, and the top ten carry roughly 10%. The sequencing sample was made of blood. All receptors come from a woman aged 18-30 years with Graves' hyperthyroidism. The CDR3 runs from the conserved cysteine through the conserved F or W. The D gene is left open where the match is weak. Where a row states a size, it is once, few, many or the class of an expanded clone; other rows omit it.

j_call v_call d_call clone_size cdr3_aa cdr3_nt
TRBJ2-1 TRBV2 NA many CASSEGTGNLQFF TGTGCCAGCAGCGAGGGGACTGGGAATTTGCAGTTCTTC
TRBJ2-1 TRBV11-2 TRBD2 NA CASSLTSGSGVNEQFF TGTGCCAGCAGCTTGACTAGCGGGAGCGGAGTGAATGAGCAGTTCTTC
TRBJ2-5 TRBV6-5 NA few CASSYAPGTYLPQETQYF TGTGCCAGCAGTTACGCTCCGGGGACGTATTTGCCCCAAGAGACCCAGTACTTC
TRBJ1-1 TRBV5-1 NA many CASSPGPVNTEAFF TGCGCCAGCAGCCCTGGACCCGTGAACACTGAAGCTTTCTTT
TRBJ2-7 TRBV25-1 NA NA CASSKGLGNSYEQYF TGTGCCAGCAGCAAAGGGCTAGGGAACTCCTACGAGCAGTACTTC
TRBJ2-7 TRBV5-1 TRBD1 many CASSHDRGRYEQYF TGCGCCAGCAGCCATGACAGGGGGAGATACGAGCAGTACTTC
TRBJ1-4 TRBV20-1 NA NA CSTSSPATNEKLFF TGCAGTACCTCTTCACCCGCAACTAATGAAAAACTGTTTTTT
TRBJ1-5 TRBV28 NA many CASSLSVTGLGQPQHF TGTGCCAGCAGTTTATCCGTGACAGGTCTTGGTCAGCCCCAGCATTTT
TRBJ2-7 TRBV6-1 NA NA CASRGDRFVGEQYF TGTGCCAGCAGGGGCGACAGGTTTGTTGGCGAGCAGTACTTC
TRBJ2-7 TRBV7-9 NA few CASTHSGAEQYF TGTGCCAGCACCCACTCCGGGGCAGAGCAGTACTTC
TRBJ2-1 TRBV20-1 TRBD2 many CSARSTSGRRNEQFF TGCAGTGCTAGATCCACTAGCGGGAGGAGGAATGAGCAGTTCTTC
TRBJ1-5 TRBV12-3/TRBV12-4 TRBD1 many CASSSPGQGVGSNQPQHF TGTGCCAGCAGTTCCCCGGGACAGGGGGTGGGCAGCAATCAGCCCCAGCATTTT
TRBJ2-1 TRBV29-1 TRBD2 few CSAAGTTYSYNEQFF TGCAGCGCTGCCGGGACTACCTACTCCTACAATGAGCAGTTCTTC
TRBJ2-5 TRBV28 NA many CASSFLAYQETQYF TGTGCCAGCAGTTTCCTGGCTTATCAAGAGACCCAGTACTTC
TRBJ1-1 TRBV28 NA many CASSFYRVGTEAFF TGTGCCAGCAGTTTTTACAGGGTAGGCACTGAAGCTTTCTTT
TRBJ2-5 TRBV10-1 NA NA CASSPSEGSQYF TGCGCCAGCAGCCCTTCGGAGGGTAGTCAGTACTTC
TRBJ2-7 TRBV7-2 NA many CASSPPVAYEQYF TGTGCCAGCAGCCCCCCCGTGGCCTACGAGCAGTACTTC
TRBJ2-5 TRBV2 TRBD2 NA CASSTKTSVRYF TGTGCCAGCAGTACCAAAACTAGCGTGAGGTACTTC
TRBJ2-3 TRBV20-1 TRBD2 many CSAPHPASGRADTQYF TGCAGTGCTCCCCACCCAGCTAGCGGGAGGGCAGATACGCAGTATTTT
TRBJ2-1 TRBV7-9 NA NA CASSFSQEAGHYNEQFF TGTGCCAGCAGCTTCTCCCAGGAGGCAGGGCACTACAATGAGCAGTTCTTC
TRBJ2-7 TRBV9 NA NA CASSVAPRAEYEQYF TGTGCCAGCAGCGTAGCGCCCAGGGCGGAATACGAGCAGTACTTC
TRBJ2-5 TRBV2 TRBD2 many CASGVRWETQYF TGTGCGAGCGGGGTCCGGTGGGAGACCCAGTACTTC
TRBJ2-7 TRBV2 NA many CASSRGSYYEQYF TGTGCCAGTTCTCGGGGGTCTTACTACGAGCAGTACTTC
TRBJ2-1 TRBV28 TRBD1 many CASSPRQGYNEQFF TGTGCCAGCAGTCCCCGACAGGGATACAATGAGCAGTTCTTC
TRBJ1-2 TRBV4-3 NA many CASSQDLQGYGYTF TGCGCCAGCAGCCAAGATTTGCAGGGCTATGGCTACACCTTC
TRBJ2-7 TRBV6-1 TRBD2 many CASSPLAGGYEQYF TGTGCCAGCAGTCCCCTAGCGGGAGGGTACGAGCAGTACTTC
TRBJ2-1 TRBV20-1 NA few CSARVPGAVGEQFF TGCAGTGCTAGAGTCCCCGGTGCCGTCGGTGAGCAGTTCTTC
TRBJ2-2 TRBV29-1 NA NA CSVDFQNTGELFF TGCAGCGTTGATTTCCAAAACACCGGGGAGCTGTTTTTT
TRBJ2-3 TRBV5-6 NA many CASSLGSSLRTDTQYF TGTGCCAGCAGCTTGGGCAGCTCACTCCGCACAGATACGCAGTATTTT
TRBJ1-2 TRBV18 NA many CASSPDYGYTF TGTGCCAGCTCACCAGACTATGGCTACACCTTC
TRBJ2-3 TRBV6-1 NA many CASNPSGDGLTDTQYF TGTGCCAGCAACCCCTCAGGTGACGGCTTAACAGATACGCAGTATTTT
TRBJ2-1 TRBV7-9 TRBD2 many CASSQRRSSGNNEQFF TGTGCCAGCAGCCAACGGAGATCTAGCGGGAACAATGAGCAGTTCTTC
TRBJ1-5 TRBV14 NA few CASSQTRGGQPQHF TGTGCCAGCAGCCAAACACGTGGTGGTCAGCCCCAGCATTTT
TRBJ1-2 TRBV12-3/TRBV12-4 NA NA CASSPQGVVGYTF TGTGCCAGCAGTCCCCAGGGCGTGGTTGGCTACACCTTC
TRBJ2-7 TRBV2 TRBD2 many CASSTLAATYEQYF TGTGCCAGCAGTACCCTAGCGGCAACCTACGAGCAGTACTTC
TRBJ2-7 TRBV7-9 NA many CASSLVTTDEQYF TGTGCCAGCAGCTTAGTGACAACTGACGAGCAGTACTTC
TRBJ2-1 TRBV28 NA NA CASSTRGHAAASEQFF TGTGCCAGCAGTACCCGGGGACATGCGGCCGCGAGTGAGCAGTTCTTC
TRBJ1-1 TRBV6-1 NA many CASSSPAMNTEAFF TGTGCCAGCAGCTCCCCAGCCATGAACACTGAAGCTTTCTTT
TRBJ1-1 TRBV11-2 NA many CASSFLRTEAFF TGTGCCAGCAGCTTTCTTCGGACTGAAGCTTTCTTT
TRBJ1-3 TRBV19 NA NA CASSWGHSGNTIYF TGTGCCAGTTCGTGGGGGCACTCTGGAAACACCATATATTTT